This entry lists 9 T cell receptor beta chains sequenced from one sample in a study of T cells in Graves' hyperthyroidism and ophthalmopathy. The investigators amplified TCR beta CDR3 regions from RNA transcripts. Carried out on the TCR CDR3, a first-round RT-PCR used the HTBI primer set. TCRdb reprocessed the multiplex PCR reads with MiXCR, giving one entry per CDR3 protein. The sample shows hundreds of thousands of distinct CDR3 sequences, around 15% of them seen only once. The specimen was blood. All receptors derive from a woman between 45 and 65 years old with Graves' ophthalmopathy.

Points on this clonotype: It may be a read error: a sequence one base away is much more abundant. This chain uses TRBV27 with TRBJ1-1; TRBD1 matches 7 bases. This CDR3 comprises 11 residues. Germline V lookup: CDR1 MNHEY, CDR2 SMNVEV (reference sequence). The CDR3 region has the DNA TGTGCCAGCAGCAGGGGGGATGAATCTTTCTTT. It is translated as CASSRGDESFF.

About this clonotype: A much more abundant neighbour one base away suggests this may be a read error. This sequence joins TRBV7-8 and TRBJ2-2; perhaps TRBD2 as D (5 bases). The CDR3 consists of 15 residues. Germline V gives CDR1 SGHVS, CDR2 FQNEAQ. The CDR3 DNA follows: TGTGCCAGCGGGTCTCACGGTGGGAGCACCGGGGAGCTGCTTTTT. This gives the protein CASGSHGGSTGELLF. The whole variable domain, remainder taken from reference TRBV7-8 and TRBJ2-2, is GAGVSQSPRYKVAKRGQDVALRCDPISGHVSLFWYQQALGQGPEFLTYFQNEAQLDKSGLPSDRFFAERPEGSVSTLKIQRTQQEDSAVYLCASGSHGGSTGELLFGEGSRLTVL.

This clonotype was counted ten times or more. This CDR3 reads CATSTMTDFQETQYF. In nucleotides, the CDR3 is TGTGCCACCAGTACTATGACAGATTTCCAAGAGACCCAGTACTTC. The chain couples TRBV24-1 to TRBJ2-5, with D possibly matching TRBD1 (5 bases). CDR3 length: 15 residues. V lost 6 bases and J lost 1, with 14 bases in between. CDR1 is KGHDR, CDR2 SFDVKD, per germline.

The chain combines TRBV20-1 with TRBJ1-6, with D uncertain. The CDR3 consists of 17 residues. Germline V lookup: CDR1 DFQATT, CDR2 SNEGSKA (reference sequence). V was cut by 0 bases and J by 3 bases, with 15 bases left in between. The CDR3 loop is CSARDQSRLSYNSPLHF. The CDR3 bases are TGCAGTGCTAGAGATCAGTCCAGGTTGAGCTATAATTCACCCCTCCACTTT.

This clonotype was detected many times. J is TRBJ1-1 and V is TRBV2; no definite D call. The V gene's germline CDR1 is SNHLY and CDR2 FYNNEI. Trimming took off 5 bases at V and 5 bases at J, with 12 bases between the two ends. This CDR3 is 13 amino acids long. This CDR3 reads CASSSPQETEAFF. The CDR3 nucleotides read TGTGCCAGCAGTAGCCCCCAGGAGACTGAAGCTTTCTTT. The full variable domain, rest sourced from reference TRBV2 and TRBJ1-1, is EPEVTQTPSHQVTQMGQEVILRCVPISNHLYFYWYRQILGQKVEFLVSFYNNEISEKSEIFDDQFSVERPDGSNFTLKIRSTKLEDSAMYFCASSSPQETEAFFGQGTRLTVV.

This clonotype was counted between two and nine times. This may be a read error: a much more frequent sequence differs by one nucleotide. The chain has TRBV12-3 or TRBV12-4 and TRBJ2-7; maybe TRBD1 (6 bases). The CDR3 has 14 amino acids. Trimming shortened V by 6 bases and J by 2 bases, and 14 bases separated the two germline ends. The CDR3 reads CASRGTGNPYEQYF. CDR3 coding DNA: TGTGCCAGCAGGGGAACAGGGAATCCCTACGAGCAGTACTTC.

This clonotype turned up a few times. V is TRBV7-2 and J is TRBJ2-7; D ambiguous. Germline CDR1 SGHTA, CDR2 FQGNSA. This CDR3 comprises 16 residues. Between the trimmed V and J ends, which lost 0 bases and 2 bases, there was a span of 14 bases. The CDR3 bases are TGTGCCAGCAGCTTAGCGAGTCCCGGGTCCCCCTACGAGCAGTACTTC. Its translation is CASSLASPGSPYEQYF.

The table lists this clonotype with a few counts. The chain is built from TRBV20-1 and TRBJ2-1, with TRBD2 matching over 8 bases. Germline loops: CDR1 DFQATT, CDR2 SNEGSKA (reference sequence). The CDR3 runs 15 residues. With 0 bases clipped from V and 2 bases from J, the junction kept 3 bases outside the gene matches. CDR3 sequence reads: CSAREGSGTYNEQFF. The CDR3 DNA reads TGCAGTGCTAGAGAAGGTAGCGGGACCTACAATGAGCAGTTCTTC.

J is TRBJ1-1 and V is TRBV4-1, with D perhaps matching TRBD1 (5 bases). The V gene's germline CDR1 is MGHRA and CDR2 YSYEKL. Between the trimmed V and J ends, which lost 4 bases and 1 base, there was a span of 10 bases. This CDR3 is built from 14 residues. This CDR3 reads CASSLGLANTEAFF. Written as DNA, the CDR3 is TGCGCCAGCAGCCTGGGGCTTGCGAACACTGAAGCTTTCTTT.